The clone carrying this TCR beta chain has at least ten counts. RNA transcripts provided the source from which TCR beta CDR3 regions were amplified. First-round RT-PCR targeting the TCR CDR3 was performed with the HTBI primer set. Each CDR3 protein gets one entry after TCRdb re-called the multiplex PCR reads with MiXCR. The sample has roughly 250,000 distinct CDR3 sequences, around 15% seen once; the top ten hold around 26%. This sample is drawn from a study of T cells in Graves' hyperthyroidism and ophthalmopathy. The V gene's germline CDR1 is SGHDN and CDR2 FVKESK. The CDR3 sequence is 14 residues long. V was cut by 3 bases and J by 3 bases, with 12 bases left in between. An approximately 9.8 ml volume of fresh peripheral blood provided the PBMCs.

The J gene is TRBJ2-7, the V gene TRBV14; D gene unclear. The specimen sequenced was blood. The sequence was obtained from a woman aged 18-35 years with Graves' ophthalmopathy. The CDR3 DNA reads as TGTGCCAGCAGCCACCGGGCCCCAGACTACGAGCAGTACTTC. This translates into CASSHRAPDYEQYF.